These 2 T cell receptor beta chains were all obtained from the same sample, sequenced in a study of tumor and adjacent non-tumor tissue in lung cancer. RNA was extracted from bulk tissue without any cell sorting. A modified ARM-PCR protocol with three rounds of nested PCR amplified TCRbeta. TCRdb reanalysed the multiplex PCR reads using MiXCR and keeps one entry per CDR3 protein. This sample has more than 95,000 distinct CDR3 sequences, with 66% found just once. The sample comprised lung tumor tissue. The receptors stem from a man aged 30 to 45 with non-small cell lung cancer.

This clonotype was counted a single time. V is TRBV12-3 or TRBV12-4 and J is TRBJ2-7; D is perhaps TRBD2 (7 bases). Trimming stripped 6 bases from V and 3 bases from J, with 12 bases between. The CDR3 sequence is 13 residues long. In DNA form, the CDR3 reads TGTGCCAGCAGGGTAGGGGGGGTCTACGAGCAGTACTTC. It yields the protein CASRVGGVYEQYF.

As to this clonotype: This is likely a read error, given that the CDR3 carries no conserved phenylalanine or tryptophan at its end. The CDR3: CASSFQGPSEAFS. CDR3 DNA sequence: TGTGCCAGCAGCTTTCAGGGACCCTCTGAAGCTTTCTCT. V usage is TRBV11-2 and J usage is TRBJ1-1; possible D gene TRBD1, 5 bases. V was cut by 3 bases and J by 6 bases, with 11 bases left in between. Germline-derived CDR1 and CDR2 are SGHAT and FQNNGV. The CDR3 has 13 amino acids.